Below, 13 T cell receptor beta chains from the same sample are listed, as sequenced in a study of blood T cell repertoires in COVID-19. Data came from immunoSEQ multiplex PCR; TCRdb stores just in-frame clones and leaves some out. The sample lists roughly 220,000 clones, around 82% occurring once. Sequenced sample: peripheral blood. The receptors were sampled from a woman aged 70-85 years with acute or convalescent COVID-19.

The chain couples TRBV18 to TRBJ1-6; a possible D gene is TRBD1 (5 bases). CDR3 length: 17 residues. The V gene lost 3 bases and the J gene lost 0 bases, with 12 bases spanning the gap. Looked up from germline, CDR1 is KGHSH and CDR2 is LQKENI. CDR3 DNA: TGTGCCAGCTCACCGCAGGGTTTCGGCTCCTATAATTCACCCCTCCACTTT. Translation gives CASSPQGFGSYNSPLHF.

The rearrangement joins TRBV3-1 (or the pseudogene TRBV3-2) to TRBJ2-2, with no clear D. The V gene's germline CDR1 is LGHDT and CDR2 YNNKEL (reference sequence). V was trimmed by 4 bases and J by 4 bases, leaving 10 bases between them. The CDR3 loop spans 14 amino acids. The CDR3 loop reads CASSRIPGTGELFF. Written as DNA, the CDR3 is TGTGCCAGCAGCCGCATCCCGGGCACCGGGGAGCTGTTTTTT.

The rearrangement links TRBV3-1 (or the pseudogene TRBV3-2) to TRBJ2-3, with D possibly TRBD2 on 6 matching bases. This CDR3 contains 15 residues. V lost 0 bases and J 4 bases, leaving 11 bases between the germline ends. Germline V gene data show CDR1 as LGHDT and CDR2 as YNNKEL (reference sequence). CDR3 sequence (DNA): TGTGCCAGCAGCCAAGATCGGGACTTCGCAGATACGCAGTATTTT. This sequence encodes CASSQDRDFADTQYF.

The gene calls are TRBV2 and TRBJ1-3; D call uncertain. Germline lookup yields CDR1 SNHLY and CDR2 FYNNEI. The CDR3 loop spans 12 amino acids. Trimming pared 1 base from V and 8 bases from J, leaving 6 bases between. The CDR3 region is CASSEERDTIYF. The CDR3 nucleotides are TGTGCCAGCAGTGAAGAGAGGGACACCATATATTTT.

DNA of the CDR3: TGTGCCTGGAGTGGGATGGGACAGGCTAACACCGGGGAGCTGTTTTTT. Translated, it gives CAWSGMGQANTGELFF. The chain couples TRBV30 to TRBJ2-2; 8 nucleotides agree with TRBD1. J gave up 2 bases and V 1 base, and 6 bases lay outside the gene matches. This CDR3 has 16 amino acids. The germline gives CDR1 GTSNPN, CDR2 SVGIG (reference sequence).

The rearrangement uses TRBV18 and TRBJ1-4, with D possibly matching TRBD1 (6 bases). Germline-derived CDR1 and CDR2 are KGHSH and LQKENI. V was cut by 3 bases and J by 4 bases, with 15 bases left in between. This CDR3 comprises 16 residues. The CDR3 DNA reads TGTGCCAGCTCACCCGGGACACCCAGGAGTAATGAAAAACTGTTTTTT. Protein product: CASSPGTPRSNEKLFF.

J is TRBJ2-7 and V is TRBV5-6; 9 bases fit TRBD1. J gave up 6 bases and V 2 bases, and 9 bases lay outside the gene matches. The CDR3 consists of 15 residues. Germline V gene lookup returns CDR1 SGHDT and CDR2 YYEEEE. The CDR3 reads CASSLPGTGFAEQYF. CDR3 bases: TGTGCCAGCAGCTTACCCGGGACAGGGTTCGCCGAGCAGTACTTC.

The chain couples TRBV28 to TRBJ2-1; 12 positions agree with TRBD2. The ends lost 5 bases at V and 0 bases at J; junction bases unmatched: 8. This CDR3 is built from 18 residues. Germline V gene sequence: CDR1 MDHEN, CDR2 SYDVKM. The CDR3 DNA reads TGTGCCAGCAGTACCCCCGGGACTAGCGGGCGCTCCTACAATGAGCAGTTCTTC. Translated: CASSTPGTSGRSYNEQFF.

This chain joins TRBV19 and TRBJ2-5; 9 nucleotides line up with TRBD1. V was pared by 4 bases and J by 2 bases, with 5 bases of the junction left unmatched. The CDR3 contains 15 residues. CDR1 LNHDA and CDR2 SQIVND come from the germline V gene (reference sequence). The CDR3 DNA is TGTGCCAGTAGTAAACCGGGACAGGGACAAGAGACCCAGTACTTC. Translated: CASSKPGQGQETQYF. The full variable domain, rest sourced from reference TRBV19 and TRBJ2-5, is DGGITQSPKYLFRKEGQNVTLSCEQNLNHDAMYWYRQDPGQGLRLIYYSQIVNDFQKGDIAEGYSVSREKKESFPLTVTSAQKNPTAFYLCASSKPGQGQETQYFGPGTRLLVL.

This clone appeared a single time. CDR3 coding DNA: TGTGCCAGCAGCTTGGATCTCAGCGGGGCCTACAATGAGCAGTTCTTC. This encodes CASSLDLSGAYNEQFF. V is TRBV5-8 and J is TRBJ2-1; TRBD2 matches at 7 bases. The J segment lost 2 bases and the V segment lost 0 bases, leaving 5 bases of the junction unmatched. In germline, CDR1 is SGHTS, CDR2 YDEGEE. The CDR3 is 16 residues long. The full variable domain, rest sourced from reference TRBV5-8 and TRBJ2-1, is EAGVTQSPTHLIKTRGQQATLRCSPISGHTSVYWYQQALGLGLQFLLWYDEGEERNRGNFPPRFSGRQFPNYSSELNVNALELEDSALYLCASSLDLSGAYNEQFFGPGTRLTVL.

The chain is built from TRBV18 and TRBJ2-2, with 9 bases that match TRBD1. The V gene's germline CDR1 is KGHSH and CDR2 LQKENI. CDR3 length: 16 amino acids. V lost 1 base to trimming and J lost 6 bases; unmatched junction nucleotides: 6. The CDR3 sequence is CASSPQGQGLSGELFF. The CDR3 nucleotides read TGTGCCAGCTCACCACAGGGACAGGGATTGTCCGGGGAGCTGTTTTTT.

V and J are TRBV5-1 and TRBJ1-1, with 9 bases that match TRBD1. The length of the CDR3 is 16 residues. V dropped 4 bases and J dropped 4; count of bases not matched to a gene: 11. Germline CDR1 reads SGHRS; CDR2 reads YFSETQ. CDR3 loop: CASSTGGTGLGTEAFF. In nucleotides, the CDR3 is TGCGCCAGCAGCACTGGTGGGACAGGGTTGGGCACTGAAGCTTTCTTT.

The chain links TRBV6-1 to TRBJ2-1, with 7 bases fitting TRBD2. The V segment lost 4 bases and the J segment 5 bases; nucleotides outside the gene matches: 11. CDR1 and CDR2 (germline): MNHNS, SASEGT. This CDR3 has 16 residues. CDR3 nucleotides: TGTGCCAGCAGTGGTCGGGGGAGGGAGAAGGACAATGAGCAGTTCTTC. It codes for CASSGRGREKDNEQFF.